This T cell receptor beta chain derives from a study of blood T cell repertoires in COVID-19 (TCRdb year 2020). Broadly, across the study: Samples covering the acute and convalescent phases of COVID-19 were provided by collaborators in the United States, Italy and Spain. The material from the prospective study consisted of cDNA or gDNA derived from T cells, B-cell-depleted T cells, or PBMCs. Subjects who had been exposed to COVID-19, were actively infected with it, or had recovered from it provided the deeply sampled blood TCRbeta repertoires that made up the dataset. The repertoires were made available in a free public database intended to serve as a resource for research on the immune response to SARS-CoV-2. The samples were drawn from the first 160 participants of the ongoing ImmuneRACE study and from some 1,300 subjects provided by 6 global collaborators. Sample metadata almost always included a de-identified subject ID, COVID-19 status, age in years and sex. HLA class I and class II types, where available, came from metadata supplied by the sample provider rather than from assay-based typing.

Here is what the overall study found, with its caveats: Clinical and demographic metadata were provided uncurated, with the amount varying by source and participant.

TCRbeta CDR3 regions were amplified from genomic DNA by means of the immunoSEQ Assay, a bias-controlled multiplex PCR. On the authors' methods: Nucleated cell counts per sample were estimated from amplification of reference gene primers within the assay. To quantify the absolute abundance of each unique TCRbeta CDR3 rearrangement, sequence reads were collapsed and filtered. For each sample, productive Simpson clonality was calculated by taking the square root of Simpson's diversity index across productive rearrangements. The immuneACCESS repertoire file appears here via TCRdb, limited to in-frame rearrangements. These files lack a portion of the clones; in checked studies, under half of the deficit traces to unresolved V genes, and the cause of the others is not known. The V and J calls and clone size were taken over from that table, and D and trimming were inferred from the DNA. This sample comprises about 270,000 clones, 82% of them detected only once. Roughly 3% of the sample is held by the ten biggest clonotypes.

Reading from cysteine to phenylalanine, the CDR3 counts 15 amino acids. Of all the DNA, just the CDR3 is kept, 45 bases in frame from base 1. CDR1 MGHDK and CDR2 SYGVNS are derived from the germline V gene. V ends up 0 bases short and J 7 bases short, with an unmatched junction base count of 8. To note about this clone: The antigen it recognizes is unknown. The input lacks base qualities; no much larger clone sits a single base away.

Whole blood was collected in K2EDTA tubes by collaborating institutions according to the institutions' own protocols. Collaborator samples were shipped for TCRbeta analysis as frozen whole blood, isolated PBMCs, or DNA extracted from either sample type. The receptor's source is a woman between 18 and 29 years old with acute or convalescent COVID-19. Rearrangement joined TRBV25-1 to TRBJ1-2, with TRBD1 matching 7 junction bases. The sample consisted of peripheral blood. For the CDR3, the sequence is CASSEYPAGGGGYTF. The sequenced DNA is TGTGCCAGCAGTGAATATCCGGCAGGGGGAGGTGGCTACACCTTC.